Presented here are 25 T cell receptor beta chains from one specimen sequenced in a study of cytomegalovirus exposure and HLA in healthy donors. Primers included in the PCR were 60 Vbeta and 13 Jbeta primers. Generated by immunoSEQ multiplex PCR, the TCRdb table keeps only in-frame clones and is missing some. Its clone listing holds just over 150,000 clones. Sequenced sample: PBMCs. The receptors were sampled from a man aged 25 to 40 in good health and CMV-seronegative.

V is TRBV27 and J is TRBJ2-2; 9 bases agree with TRBD2. Trimming removed 7 bases from V and 7 bases from J; junction bases left unmatched: 7. The CDR3 runs 14 residues. Germline CDR1 MNHEY, CDR2 SMNVEV (reference sequence). The CDR3 sequence is CASTRGSGSGELFF. CDR3 DNA: TGTGCCAGCACCCGGGGTAGCGGGAGCGGGGAGCTGTTTTTT.

The genes are TRBV5-1 and TRBJ1-2; D uncertain. CDR3 size: 18 residues. CDR1 is SGHRS, CDR2 YFSETQ, per germline. Between the trimmed V and J ends, which lost 2 bases and 4 bases, there was a span of 24 bases. The CDR3 DNA sequence: TGCGCCAGCAGCTTTGGCCGGAGCCCTACACGCGCCTTCTATGGCTACACCTTC. Translating it yields CASSFGRSPTRAFYGYTF.

The chain couples TRBV5-1 to TRBJ2-5; 7 bases align to TRBD1. The DNA matches TRBJ2-7 better at its end, which makes the J call doubtful. The CDR3 runs 14 residues. In germline, CDR1 is SGHRS, CDR2 YFSETQ. CDR3 DNA: TGCGCCAGCGCCCACTTGGACAGGAGCTACGAGCAGTACTTC. This sequence encodes CASAHLDRSYEQYF.

The J gene is TRBJ2-7, the V gene TRBV2, with 8 bases matching TRBD1. V was pared by 6 bases and J by 5 bases, with 9 bases of the junction left unmatched. Germline assignment: CDR1 SNHLY and CDR2 FYNNEI. This CDR3 is built from 14 residues. CDR3 nucleotides: TGTGCCAGCAGGGCCGGGACAGGCGTAAACGAGCAGTACTTC. It encodes CASRAGTGVNEQYF. The entire variable domain, with the rest obtained from reference TRBV2 and TRBJ2-7, is as follows: EPEVTQTPSHQVTQMGQEVILRCVPISNHLYFYWYRQILGQKVEFLVSFYNNEISEKSEIFDDQFSVERPDGSNFTLKIRSTKLEDSAMYFCASRAGTGVNEQYFGPGTRLTVT.

The chain uses TRBV21-1 and TRBJ2-7; the D call in the table, TRBD1, was not verified against the DNA. TRBV21-1 constitutes a pseudogene. The length of the CDR3 is 16 residues. CDR3 residues: CASSKGAPKGSYEQYF. The CDR3, as DNA: TGTGCCAGCAGCAAGGGTGCCCCTAAGGGGTCCTACGAGCAGTACTTC.

The rearrangement joins TRBV5-6 to TRBJ1-5; 9 bases agree with TRBD1. The germline gives CDR1 SGHDT, CDR2 YYEEEE. Germline trimming cut 4 bases from V and 11 bases from J; bases unmatched to any gene: 13. The CDR3 contains 15 residues. The CDR3 sequence: CASSPQGAQVGTQHF. As DNA, the CDR3 is TGTGCCAGCAGCCCACAGGGGGCCCAGGTGGGAACCCAGCATTTT.

This rearrangement joins TRBV15 to TRBJ2-7; D perhaps matches TRBD2 (5 bases). Per germline, CDR1 LNHNV and CDR2 YYDKDF (reference sequence). V lost 6 bases to trimming and J lost 0 bases, with 12 bases between them. CDR3 length equals 14 residues. The CDR3 is CATRAGRGSYEQYF. CDR3 bases: TGTGCCACCAGGGCGGGTCGGGGCTCCTACGAGCAGTACTTC.

This chain uses TRBV25-1 with TRBJ2-7; D is possibly TRBD1 (6 bases). CDR3 length equals 14 residues. Trimming removed 4 bases from V and 0 bases from J, with 10 bases in between. Germline lookup yields CDR1 MGHDK and CDR2 SYGVNS. As DNA, the CDR3 is TGTGCCAGCAGTGTGGGGGCAGCCTCCTACGAGCAGTACTTC. The encoded protein is CASSVGAASYEQYF.

The chain uses TRBV7-3 and TRBJ1-1; 7 nucleotides align to TRBD1. Losses at the gene ends were 1 base for V and 4 bases for J; bases not matched to a gene: 12. CDR1 SGHTA and CDR2 FQGTGA come from the germline V gene. CDR3 length: 17 residues. This chain's CDR3 is CASSLKPNQGVSTEAFF. The CDR3 DNA reads TGTGCCAGCAGCTTAAAACCCAATCAGGGGGTCAGCACTGAAGCTTTCTTT.

The V gene is TRBV5-8, the J gene TRBJ1-6; tentatively, D is TRBD1 (5 bases). Trimming took 2 bases from V and 8 from J, leaving 11 bases between them. This CDR3 comprises 14 residues. Germline lookup yields CDR1 SGHTS and CDR2 YDEGEE. The CDR3 loop reads CASSFSGEDSPLHF. CDR3 nucleotide sequence: TGTGCCAGCAGCTTCTCGGGGGAGGATTCACCCCTCCACTTT.

CDR3 in DNA: TGTGCCAGCAGTCGAGCACAGGGGGCGAGTGAAAAACTGTTTTTT. Translation gives CASSRAQGASEKLFF. This chain joins TRBV28 and TRBJ1-4; 9 nucleotides match TRBD1. Per germline, CDR1 MDHEN and CDR2 SYDVKM. CDR3 length: 15 residues. V lost 5 bases, J lost 7 bases, and 8 bases stayed unmatched.

The chain joins TRBV7-2 to TRBJ2-7, with D tentatively TRBD1 (6 bases). V was pared by 11 bases and J by 2 bases, with 16 bases between. The CDR3 extends over 13 amino acids. From germline, CDR1 is SGHTA and CDR2 FQGNSA. The CDR3 DNA reads TGTGCCGGGTCGGACAGCATCACCTACGAGCAGTACTTC. This sequence encodes CAGSDSITYEQYF.

V gene TRBV19 combines with J gene TRBJ2-2; the match to TRBD2 covers 8 bases. The V gene end was trimmed by 6 bases and the J gene end by 7 bases; junction bases not matched to a gene: 10. This CDR3 has 15 amino acids. CDR1 and CDR2 (germline): LNHDA, SQIVND (reference sequence). The CDR3 is CASRQGLVFDGELFF. Written as DNA, the CDR3 is TGTGCCAGTAGACAGGGACTAGTGTTCGACGGGGAGCTGTTTTTT. The whole variable domain, remainder taken from reference TRBV19 and TRBJ2-2, is DGGITQSPKYLFRKEGQNVTLSCEQNLNHDAMYWYRQDPGQGLRLIYYSQIVNDFQKGDIAEGYSVSREKKESFPLTVTSAQKNPTAFYLCASRQGLVFDGELFFGEGSRLTVL.

This chain links TRBV11-3 with TRBJ2-1, with TRBD2 matching over 12 bases. Germline V gene data show CDR1 as SGHNT and CDR2 as YENEEA. V shed 5 bases, J shed 9 bases, and the junction held 11 bases outside the gene matches. This CDR3 has 16 amino acids. CDR3 DNA sequence: TGTGCCAGCAGCCCGACTAGCGGGAGACCCCACGGTGAGCAGTTCTTC. Translating it yields CASSPTSGRPHGEQFF.

The gene calls are TRBV2 and TRBJ1-1, with 8 bases that match TRBD1. The junction had 12 bases not matched to a gene; V was cut back by 6 bases and J by 0 bases. Looked up from germline, CDR1 is SNHLY and CDR2 is FYNNEI. The CDR3 runs 17 residues. CDR3 sequence (DNA): TGTGCCAGCAGCATAGGGACAGGCGGTACCGTGAACACTGAAGCTTTCTTT. Translating it yields CASSIGTGGTVNTEAFF.

The rearrangement joins TRBV6-6 to TRBJ1-3, with 9 bases aligning to TRBD1. CDR1 and CDR2 (germline): MNHNY, SVGAGI (reference sequence). The CDR3 length is 15 residues. V lost 5 bases, J lost 2 bases, and 4 bases stayed unmatched. The CDR3 sequence: CASSLTGGTGNTIYF. DNA for the CDR3: TGTGCCAGCAGTCTAACAGGGGGCACTGGAAACACCATATATTTT.

The chain links TRBV5-1 to TRBJ2-3; 12 nucleotides agree with TRBD2. The CDR3 runs 15 residues. Germline trimming cut 4 bases from V and 4 bases from J; bases unmatched to any gene: 4. The V gene's germline CDR1 is SGHRS and CDR2 YFSETQ. The DNA for the CDR3 is TGCGCCAGCAGCGGGGGACTAGCGGGTCCAGATACGCAGTATTTT. Protein sequence: CASSGGLAGPDTQYF.

This sequence joins TRBV29-1 and TRBJ1-5; D is perhaps TRBD1 (5 bases). The CDR3 is 13 amino acids. The germline V gene has CDR1 SQVTM and CDR2 ANQGSEA. In DNA, the CDR3 is TGCAGTGCGGGGGTGAGGGGCAATCAGCCCCAGCATTTT. Translated, it gives CSAGVRGNQPQHF.

For this clone: This sample also contains other DNA sequences that code for the same CDR3. V is TRBV10-3 and J is TRBJ2-3, with D unclear. CDR1 and CDR2 (germline): ENHRY, SYGVKD. This CDR3 is built from 12 residues. Trimming left V 5 bases short and J 2 bases short, with 5 bases between. The CDR3 protein is CAISQVTDTQYF. In nucleotides, the CDR3 is TGTGCCATCAGTCAGGTCACAGATACGCAGTATTTT.

The DNA of the CDR3 is TGTGCCAGCAGTGAGGACAGGGACTATGGCTACACCTTC. Translated: CASSEDRDYGYTF. This rearrangement joins TRBV25-1 to TRBJ1-2, with 8 bases aligning to TRBD1. This CDR3 comprises 13 residues. With 3 bases clipped from V and 3 bases from J, the junction kept 0 bases outside the gene matches. The germline gives CDR1 MGHDK, CDR2 SYGVNS.

The rearrangement links TRBV5-5 to TRBJ2-7, with 8 positions matching TRBD2. V trimming: 0 bases; J trimming: 4 bases; junction bases outside the gene matches: 6. Germline loops: CDR1 SGHKS, CDR2 YYEKEE (reference sequence). The CDR3 runs to 15 residues. The CDR3 DNA sequence: TGTGCCAGCAGCTTGGCCCTTAGCGGGACTTACGAGCAGTACTTC. It encodes CASSLALSGTYEQYF.

This chain connects TRBV7-9 to TRBJ1-2, with a possible D match to TRBD1 (5 bases). The CDR3 runs to 14 residues. The V gene lost 1 base and the J gene lost 5 bases, with 11 bases spanning the gap. Germline V gene data show CDR1 as SEHNR and CDR2 as FQNEAQ (reference sequence). In DNA form, the CDR3 reads TGTGCCAGCAGCTTAGTGGACACGCAATATGGCTACACCTTC. Translated: CASSLVDTQYGYTF.

The V call is TRBV18, the J call TRBJ2-1; D remains ambiguous. The CDR3 runs 13 residues. The germline V and J ends were trimmed by 2 bases and 4 bases, with 6 bases remaining between them. From germline, CDR1 is KGHSH and CDR2 LQKENI. This CDR3 reads CASSPSQYNEQFF. The CDR3, as DNA: TGTGCCAGCTCACCATCACAGTACAATGAGCAGTTCTTC.

The chain is built from TRBV27 and TRBJ2-2; D might be TRBD1 (6 bases). The CDR3 has 12 residues. V was trimmed by 6 bases and J by 11 bases, leaving 13 bases between them. The germline V gene has CDR1 MNHEY and CDR2 SMNVEV (reference sequence). This chain's CDR3 is CASSTGTKELFF. CDR3 in DNA: TGTGCCAGCAGCACCGGGACAAAAGAGCTGTTTTTT.

This chain links TRBV18 with TRBJ1-3; D unresolved. This CDR3 is built from 15 residues. Germline V gene lookup returns CDR1 KGHSH and CDR2 LQKENI. With 2 bases removed from V and 0 bases from J, the gap between germline ends came to 8 bases. The CDR3 DNA sequence: TGTGCCAGCTCACCATGGCAAATCTCTGGAAACACCATATATTTT. This sequence encodes CASSPWQISGNTIYF.